This TCR beta chain was recovered during a study of blood T cell repertoires in COVID-19. TCRdb keeps only in-frame clones here, not all; method: immunoSEQ multiplex PCR. The table has about 220,000 clones, 80% to 90% seen once. The CDR3 covers 13 residues. The germline V and J ends were trimmed by 2 bases and 8 bases, with 10 bases remaining between them. From germline, CDR1 is SGHAT and CDR2 FQNNGV. This clone has a handful of counts. The J gene is TRBJ1-3, the V gene TRBV11-2, with D hard to call. This sequence originates from a woman aged 45-60 years with acute or convalescent COVID-19. Input material: peripheral blood. The CDR3 coding sequence is TGTGCCAGCAGCTTAACGGTCGGGGACACCATATATTTT. Its translation is CASSLTVGDTIYF.